Listed here is a single T cell receptor beta chain. The antigen remains unidentified. V shed 4 bases and J shed 7 bases, with 23 bases lying between them. The CDR3 length is 17 residues. CDR1 is LNHDA and CDR2 is SQIVND in the germline V gene (reference sequence). The assay was immunoSEQ multiplex PCR, and TCRdb's table has in-frame clones only and misses some. The table records approximately 110,000 clones, roughly 90% of them present only once. This entry comes from a study of T cell responses to AZD1222 COVID-19 vaccine. The study, taken as a whole, reports: Only after the peak T cell response were repertoires sampled. Most donors were white British and more were female, and clonal diversity was possibly underestimated. Among vaccine-associated CD4 TCRs, coverage spanned spike, with dominance at 160-218 and 743-854. Of the AZD1222 recipients, only five to seven were seropositive at baseline.

The input for sequencing was peripheral blood, taken on day 0 of AZD1222 vaccination. This clonotype originated in an adult in good health. The rearrangement links TRBV19 to TRBJ1-5, with D hard to call. CDR3 region: CASSTPGSPLWYQPQHF. DNA of the CDR3: TGTGCCAGTAGTACCCCGGGGTCCCCATTATGGTACCAGCCCCAGCATTTT.